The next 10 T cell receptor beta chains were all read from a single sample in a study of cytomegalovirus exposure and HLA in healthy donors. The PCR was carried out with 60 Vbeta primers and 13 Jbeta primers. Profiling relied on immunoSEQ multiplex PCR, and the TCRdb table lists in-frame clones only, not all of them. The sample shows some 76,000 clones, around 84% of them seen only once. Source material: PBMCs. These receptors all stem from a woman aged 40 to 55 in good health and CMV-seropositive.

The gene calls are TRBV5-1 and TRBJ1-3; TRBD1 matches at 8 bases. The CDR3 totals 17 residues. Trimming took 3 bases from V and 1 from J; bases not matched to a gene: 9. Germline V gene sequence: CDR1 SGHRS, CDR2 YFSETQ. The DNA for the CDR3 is TGCGCCAGCAGCTCATGGACAGGGAGTTTTTCTGGAAACACCATATATTTT. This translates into CASSSWTGSFSGNTIYF.

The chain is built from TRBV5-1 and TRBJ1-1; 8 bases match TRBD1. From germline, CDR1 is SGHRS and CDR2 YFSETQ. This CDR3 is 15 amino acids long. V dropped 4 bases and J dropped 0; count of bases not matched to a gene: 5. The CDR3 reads CASSPRQGLNTEAFF. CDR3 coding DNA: TGCGCCAGCAGCCCCAGACAGGGGTTGAACACTGAAGCTTTCTTT.

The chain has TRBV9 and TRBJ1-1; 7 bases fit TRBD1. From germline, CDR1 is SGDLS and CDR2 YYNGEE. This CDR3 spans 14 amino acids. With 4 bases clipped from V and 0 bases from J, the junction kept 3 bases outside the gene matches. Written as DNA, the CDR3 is TGTGCCAGCAGCCCGGGACAGCTGAACACTGAAGCTTTCTTT. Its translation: CASSPGQLNTEAFF.

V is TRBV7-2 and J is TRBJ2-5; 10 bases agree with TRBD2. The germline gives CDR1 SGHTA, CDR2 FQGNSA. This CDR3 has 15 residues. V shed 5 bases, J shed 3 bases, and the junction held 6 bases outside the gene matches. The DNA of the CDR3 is TGTGCCAGCAGCCTTGGGCTAGCGGGGGAAGAGACCCAGTACTTC. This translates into CASSLGLAGEETQYF.

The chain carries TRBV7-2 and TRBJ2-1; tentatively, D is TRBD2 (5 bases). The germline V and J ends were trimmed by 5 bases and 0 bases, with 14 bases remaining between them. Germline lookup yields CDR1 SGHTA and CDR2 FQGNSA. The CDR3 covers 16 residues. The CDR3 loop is CASSRRQRSSYNEQFF. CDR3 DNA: TGTGCCAGCAGCCGACGGCAGCGGAGCTCCTACAATGAGCAGTTCTTC.

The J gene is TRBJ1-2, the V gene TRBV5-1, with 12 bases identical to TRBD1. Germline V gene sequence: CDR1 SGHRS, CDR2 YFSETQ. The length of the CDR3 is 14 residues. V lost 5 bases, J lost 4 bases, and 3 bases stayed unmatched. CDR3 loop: CASRGTGGPYGYTF. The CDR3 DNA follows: TGCGCCAGCAGGGGGACAGGGGGCCCCTATGGCTACACCTTC. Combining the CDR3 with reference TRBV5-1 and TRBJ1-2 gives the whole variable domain KAGVTQTPRYLIKTRGQQVTLSCSPISGHRSVSWYQQTPGQGLQFLFEYFSETQRNKGNFPGRFSGRQFSNSRSEMNVSTLELGDSALYLCASRGTGGPYGYTFGSGTRLTVV.

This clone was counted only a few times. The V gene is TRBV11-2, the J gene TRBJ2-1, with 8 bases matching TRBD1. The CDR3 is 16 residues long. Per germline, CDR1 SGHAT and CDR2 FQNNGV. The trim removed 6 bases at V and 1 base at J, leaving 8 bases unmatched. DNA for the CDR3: TGTGCCAGCAGACACTACAGGGGGAAGTCCTACAATGAGCAGTTCTTC. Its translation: CASRHYRGKSYNEQFF.

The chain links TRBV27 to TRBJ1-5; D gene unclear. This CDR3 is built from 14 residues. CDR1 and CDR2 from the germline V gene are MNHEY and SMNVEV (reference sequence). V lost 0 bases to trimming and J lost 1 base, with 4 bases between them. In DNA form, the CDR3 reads TGTGCCAGCAGTTTATCCGGGAGCAATCAGCCCCAGCATTTT. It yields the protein CASSLSGSNQPQHF.

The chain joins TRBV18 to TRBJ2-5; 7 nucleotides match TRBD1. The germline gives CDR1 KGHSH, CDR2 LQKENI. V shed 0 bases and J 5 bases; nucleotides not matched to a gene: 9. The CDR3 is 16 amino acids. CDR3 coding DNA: TGTGCCAGCTCACCACCTAAGGGGGCGAGCTTCGAGACCCAGTACTTC. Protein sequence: CASSPPKGASFETQYF.

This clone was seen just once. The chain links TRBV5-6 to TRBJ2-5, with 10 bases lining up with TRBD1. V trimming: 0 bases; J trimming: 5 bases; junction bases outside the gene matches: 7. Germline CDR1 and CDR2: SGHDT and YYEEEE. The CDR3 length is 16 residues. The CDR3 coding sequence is TGTGCCAGCAGCTTGGCCGGGACAGGGGATTGGGAGACCCAGTACTTC. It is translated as CASSLAGTGDWETQYF.